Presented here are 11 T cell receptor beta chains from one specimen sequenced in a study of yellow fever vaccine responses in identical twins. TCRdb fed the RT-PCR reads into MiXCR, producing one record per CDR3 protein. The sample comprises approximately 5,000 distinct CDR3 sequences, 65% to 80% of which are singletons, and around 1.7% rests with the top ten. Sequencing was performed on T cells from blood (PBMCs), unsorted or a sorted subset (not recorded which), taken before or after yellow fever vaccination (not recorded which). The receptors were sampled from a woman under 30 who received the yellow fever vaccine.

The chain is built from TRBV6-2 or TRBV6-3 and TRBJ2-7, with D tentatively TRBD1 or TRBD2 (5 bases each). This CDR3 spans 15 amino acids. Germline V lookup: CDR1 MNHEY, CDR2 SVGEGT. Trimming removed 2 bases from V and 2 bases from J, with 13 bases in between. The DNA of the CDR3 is TGTGCCAGCAGTTACACCCGGGACGGGCCCTACGAGCAGTACTTC. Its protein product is CASSYTRDGPYEQYF.

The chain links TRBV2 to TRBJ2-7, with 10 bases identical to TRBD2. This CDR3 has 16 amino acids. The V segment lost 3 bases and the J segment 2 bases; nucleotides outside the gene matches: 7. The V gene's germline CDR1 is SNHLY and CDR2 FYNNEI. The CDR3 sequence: CASSEGLAGATYEQYF. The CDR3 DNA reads TGTGCCAGCAGTGAGGGTCTAGCGGGGGCCACCTACGAGCAGTACTTC.

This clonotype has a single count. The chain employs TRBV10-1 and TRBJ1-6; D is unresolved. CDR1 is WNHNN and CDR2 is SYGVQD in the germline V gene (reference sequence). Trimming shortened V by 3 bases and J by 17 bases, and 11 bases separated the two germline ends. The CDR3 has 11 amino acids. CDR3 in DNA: TGCGCCAGCAGTGACGGTCAGAGGTTCCACTTT. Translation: CASSDGQRFHF.

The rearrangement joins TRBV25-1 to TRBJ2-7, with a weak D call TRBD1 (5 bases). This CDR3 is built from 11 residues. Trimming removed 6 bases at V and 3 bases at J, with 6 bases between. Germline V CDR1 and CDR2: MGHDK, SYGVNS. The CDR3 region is CASSQGYEQYF. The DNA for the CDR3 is TGTGCCAGCAGCCAGGGCTACGAGCAGTACTTC.

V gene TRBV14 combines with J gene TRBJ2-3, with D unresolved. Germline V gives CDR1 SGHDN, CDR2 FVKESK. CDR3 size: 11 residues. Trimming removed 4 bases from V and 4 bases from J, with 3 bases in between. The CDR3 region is CASSPADTQYF. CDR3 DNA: TGTGCCAGCAGCCCAGCAGATACGCAGTATTTT.

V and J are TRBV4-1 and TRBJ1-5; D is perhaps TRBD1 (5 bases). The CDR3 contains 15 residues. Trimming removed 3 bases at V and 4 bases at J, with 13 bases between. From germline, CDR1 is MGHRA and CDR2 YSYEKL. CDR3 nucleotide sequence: TGCGCCAGCAGCCACTTGGGGGAAGGGAATCAGCCCCAGCATTTT. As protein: CASSHLGEGNQPQHF.

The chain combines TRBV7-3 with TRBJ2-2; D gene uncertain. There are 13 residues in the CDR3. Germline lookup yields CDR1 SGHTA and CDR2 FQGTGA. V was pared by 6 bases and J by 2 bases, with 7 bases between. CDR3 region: CASSSPNTGELFF. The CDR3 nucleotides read TGTGCCAGCAGTTCGCCCAACACCGGGGAGCTGTTTTTT.

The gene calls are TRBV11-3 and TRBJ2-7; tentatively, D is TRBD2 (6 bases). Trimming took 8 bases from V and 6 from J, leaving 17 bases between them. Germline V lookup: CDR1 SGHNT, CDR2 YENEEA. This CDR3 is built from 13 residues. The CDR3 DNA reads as TGTGCCAGCCGTTCGGGCGGAGGGGCCGAGCAGTACTTC. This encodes CASRSGGGAEQYF.

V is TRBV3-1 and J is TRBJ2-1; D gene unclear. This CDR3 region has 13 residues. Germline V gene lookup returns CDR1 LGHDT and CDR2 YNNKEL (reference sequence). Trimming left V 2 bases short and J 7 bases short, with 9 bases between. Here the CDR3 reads CASSQNRWNEQFF. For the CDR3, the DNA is TGTGCCAGCAGCCAAAATCGATGGAATGAGCAGTTCTTC.

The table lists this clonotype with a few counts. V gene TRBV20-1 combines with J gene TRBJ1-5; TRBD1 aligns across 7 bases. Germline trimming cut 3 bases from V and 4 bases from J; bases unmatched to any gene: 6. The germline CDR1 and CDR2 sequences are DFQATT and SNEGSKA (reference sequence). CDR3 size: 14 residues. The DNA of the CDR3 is TGCAGTGCTAGGGGAGGGGGCAGTAATCAGCCCCAGCATTTT. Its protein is CSARGGGSNQPQHF.

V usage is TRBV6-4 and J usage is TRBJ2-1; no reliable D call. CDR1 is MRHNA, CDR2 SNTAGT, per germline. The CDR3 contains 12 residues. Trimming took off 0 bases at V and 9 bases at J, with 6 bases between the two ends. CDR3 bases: TGTGCCAGCAGTGACTCTGGAGCTGAGCAGTTCTTC. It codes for CASSDSGAEQFF.